This TCR beta chain was recovered during a study of shared clonotypes between healthy human individuals. On the study more broadly: The people who gave samples were two women and a few men aged 18 to 49. Study-level points and caveats: Among donors, sharing of clonotypes was expected to be affected by sequencing depth. Naive subsets tended to show greater estimated richness than memory subsets.

This clone turned up a few times. The antigen is unknown. Clones were read by immunoSEQ multiplex PCR, and TCRdb kept only the in-frame ones, dropping some. The sample shows hundreds of thousands of clones, roughly 73% of them seen only once. Naive CD4+ cells were CD45RA-selected; the remaining cells were memory. The CDR3 sequence is 12 residues long. Trimming took off 5 bases at V and 7 bases at J, with 10 bases between the two ends. CDR1 is SNHLY, CDR2 FYNNEI, per germline. Input material: memory CD4+ T cells sorted from blood. The subset: CD45RA-negative fraction. This TCR came from a woman aged 30 to 39 in good health. The chain is built from TRBV2 and TRBJ2-3; D not certain. The CDR3 coding sequence is TGTGCCAGCAGTCCGACTGGGAATACGCAGTATTTT. Translation: CASSPTGNTQYF.